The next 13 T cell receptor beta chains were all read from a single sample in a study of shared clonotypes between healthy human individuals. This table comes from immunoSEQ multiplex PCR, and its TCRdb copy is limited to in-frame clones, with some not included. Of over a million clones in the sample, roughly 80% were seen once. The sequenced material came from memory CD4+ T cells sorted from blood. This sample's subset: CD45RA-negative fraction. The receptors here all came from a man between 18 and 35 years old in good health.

The CDR3 nucleotides are TGTGCCAGCAGTGAATACAACACCGGGAGGGACATTCAGTACTTC. Residues: CASSEYNTGRDIQYF. The V and J genes are TRBV25-1 and TRBJ2-4; 8 positions agree with TRBD2. Looked up from germline, CDR1 is MGHDK and CDR2 is SYGVNS. The junction had 6 bases not matched to a gene; V was cut back by 0 bases and J by 8 bases. CDR3 length equals 15 residues.

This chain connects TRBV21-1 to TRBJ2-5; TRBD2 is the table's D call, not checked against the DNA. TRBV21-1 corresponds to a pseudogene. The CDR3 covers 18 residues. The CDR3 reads CASSTTDRGGLGQETQYF. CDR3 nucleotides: TGTGCCAGCAGCACAACCGACCGGGGAGGGCTTGGGCAAGAGACCCAGTACTTC.

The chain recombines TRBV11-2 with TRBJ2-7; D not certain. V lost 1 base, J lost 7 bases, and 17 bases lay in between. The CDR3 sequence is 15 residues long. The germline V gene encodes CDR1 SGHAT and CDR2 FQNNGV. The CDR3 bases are TGTGCCAGCAGCTTAGTAAGGGTCGGCTCCTCTGAGCAGTACTTC. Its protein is CASSLVRVGSSEQYF.

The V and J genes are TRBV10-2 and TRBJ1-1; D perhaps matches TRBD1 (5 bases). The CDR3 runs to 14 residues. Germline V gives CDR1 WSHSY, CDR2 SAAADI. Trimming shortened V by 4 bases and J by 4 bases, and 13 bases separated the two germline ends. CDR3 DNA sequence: TGCGCCAGCAGTGGTCCGGGGGGGAGCACTGAAGCTTTCTTT. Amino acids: CASSGPGGSTEAFF.

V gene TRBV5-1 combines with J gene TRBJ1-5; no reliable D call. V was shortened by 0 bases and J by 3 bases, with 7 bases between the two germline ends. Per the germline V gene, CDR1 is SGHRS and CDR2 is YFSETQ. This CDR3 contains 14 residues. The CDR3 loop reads CASSLGEPNQPQHF. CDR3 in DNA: TGCGCCAGCAGCTTGGGAGAACCCAATCAGCCCCAGCATTTT.

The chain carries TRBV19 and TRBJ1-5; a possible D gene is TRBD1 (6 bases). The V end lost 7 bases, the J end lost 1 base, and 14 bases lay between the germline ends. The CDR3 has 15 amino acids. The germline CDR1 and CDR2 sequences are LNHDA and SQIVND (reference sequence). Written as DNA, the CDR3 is TGTGCCAGTACTGGACAGTCGGGAAGCAATCAGCCCCAGCATTTT. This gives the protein CASTGQSGSNQPQHF.

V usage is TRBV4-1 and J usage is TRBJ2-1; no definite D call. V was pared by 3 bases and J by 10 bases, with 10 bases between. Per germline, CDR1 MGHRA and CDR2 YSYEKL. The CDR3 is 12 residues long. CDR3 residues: CASSQILREQFF. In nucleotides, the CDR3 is TGCGCCAGCAGCCAGATCCTGCGGGAGCAGTTCTTC.

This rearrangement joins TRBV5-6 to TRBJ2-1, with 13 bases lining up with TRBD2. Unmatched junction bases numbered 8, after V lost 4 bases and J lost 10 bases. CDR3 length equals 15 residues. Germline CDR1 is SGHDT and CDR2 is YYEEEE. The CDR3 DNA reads TGTGCCAGCAGCCCGGGACTAGCGGGGCCGGGGGAGCAGTTCTTC. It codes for CASSPGLAGPGEQFF.

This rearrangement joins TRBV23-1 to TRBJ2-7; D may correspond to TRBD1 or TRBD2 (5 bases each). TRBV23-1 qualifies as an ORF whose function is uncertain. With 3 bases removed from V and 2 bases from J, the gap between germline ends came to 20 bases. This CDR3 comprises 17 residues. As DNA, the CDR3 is TGCGCCAGCAGTCACCCGCCAAATGGGACCGAGACCTACGAGCAGTACTTC. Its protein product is CASSHPPNGTETYEQYF.

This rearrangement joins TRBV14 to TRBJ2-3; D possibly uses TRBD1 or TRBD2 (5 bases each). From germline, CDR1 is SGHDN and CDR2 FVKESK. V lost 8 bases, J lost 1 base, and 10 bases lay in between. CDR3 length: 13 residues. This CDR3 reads CASGQGGTDTQYF. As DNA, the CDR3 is TGTGCCAGCGGGCAGGGAGGCACAGATACGCAGTATTTT.

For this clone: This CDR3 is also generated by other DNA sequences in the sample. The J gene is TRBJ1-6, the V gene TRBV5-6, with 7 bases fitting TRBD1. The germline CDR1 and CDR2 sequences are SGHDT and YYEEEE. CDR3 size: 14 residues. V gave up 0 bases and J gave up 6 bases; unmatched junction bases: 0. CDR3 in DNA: TGTGCCAGCAGCTTGGACAGGGGTAATTCACCCCTCCACTTT. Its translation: CASSLDRGNSPLHF. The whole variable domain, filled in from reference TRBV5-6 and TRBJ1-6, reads DAGVTQSPTHLIKTRGQQVTLRCSPKSGHDTVSWYQQALGQGPQFIFQYYEEEERQRGNFPDRFSGHQFPNYSSELNVNALLLGDSALYLCASSLDRGNSPLHFGNGTRLTVT.

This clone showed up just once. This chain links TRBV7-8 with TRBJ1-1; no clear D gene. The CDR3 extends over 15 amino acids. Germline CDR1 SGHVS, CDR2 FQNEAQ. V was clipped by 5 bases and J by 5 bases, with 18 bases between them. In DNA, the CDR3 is TGTGCCAGCAGCCCTTCCTTCGGGTTGGGGACTGAAGCTTTCTTT. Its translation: CASSPSFGLGTEAFF.

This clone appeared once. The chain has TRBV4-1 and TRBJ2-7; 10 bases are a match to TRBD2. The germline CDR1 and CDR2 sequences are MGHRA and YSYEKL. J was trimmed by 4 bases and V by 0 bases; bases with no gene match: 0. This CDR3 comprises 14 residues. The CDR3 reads CASSQETSGYEQYF. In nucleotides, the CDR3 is TGCGCCAGCAGCCAAGAGACTAGCGGGTACGAGCAGTACTTC.